The T cell receptor beta chain described here comes from a study of cytomegalovirus exposure and HLA in healthy donors. A multiplex PCR was run with 60 Vbeta primers and 13 Jbeta primers. Produced via immunoSEQ multiplex PCR; TCRdb's table is partial and in-frame only. The sample lists 150,000 to 200,000 clones, around 80% occurring once. V lost 2 bases, J lost 5 bases, and 4 bases lay in between. Looked up from germline, CDR1 is SGHDT and CDR2 is YYEEEE. The CDR3 extends over 12 amino acids. Regarding this clone: Other DNA sequences in this specimen translate into the identical CDR3.

The sequence came from a woman aged 40 to 49 in good health and CMV-seronegative. Sequenced: PBMCs. The J gene is TRBJ2-2, the V gene TRBV5-6, with unresolved D. CDR3 sequence (DNA): TGTGCCAGCAGCTTCAGTACCGGGGAGCTGTTTTTT. It translates to CASSFSTGELFF.